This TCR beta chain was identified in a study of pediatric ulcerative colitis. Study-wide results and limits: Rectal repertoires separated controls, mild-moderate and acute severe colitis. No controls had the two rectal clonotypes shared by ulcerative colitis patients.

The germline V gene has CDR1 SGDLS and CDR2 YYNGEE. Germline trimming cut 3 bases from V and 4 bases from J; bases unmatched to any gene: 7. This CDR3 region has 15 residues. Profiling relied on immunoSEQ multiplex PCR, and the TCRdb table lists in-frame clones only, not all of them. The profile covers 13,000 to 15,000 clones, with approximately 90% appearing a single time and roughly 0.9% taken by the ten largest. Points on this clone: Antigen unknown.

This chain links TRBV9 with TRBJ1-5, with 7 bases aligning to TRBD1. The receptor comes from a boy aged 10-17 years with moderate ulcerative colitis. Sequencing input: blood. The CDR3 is CASSADATGNQPQHF. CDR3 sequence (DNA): TGTGCCAGCAGCGCCGACGCGACAGGGAATCAGCCCCAGCATTTT. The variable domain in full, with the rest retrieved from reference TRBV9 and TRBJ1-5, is DSGVTQTPKHLITATGQRVTLRCSPRSGDLSVYWYQQSLDQGLQFLIQYYNGEERAKGNILERFSAQQFPDLHSELNLSSLELGDSALYFCASSADATGNQPQHFGDGTRLSIL.